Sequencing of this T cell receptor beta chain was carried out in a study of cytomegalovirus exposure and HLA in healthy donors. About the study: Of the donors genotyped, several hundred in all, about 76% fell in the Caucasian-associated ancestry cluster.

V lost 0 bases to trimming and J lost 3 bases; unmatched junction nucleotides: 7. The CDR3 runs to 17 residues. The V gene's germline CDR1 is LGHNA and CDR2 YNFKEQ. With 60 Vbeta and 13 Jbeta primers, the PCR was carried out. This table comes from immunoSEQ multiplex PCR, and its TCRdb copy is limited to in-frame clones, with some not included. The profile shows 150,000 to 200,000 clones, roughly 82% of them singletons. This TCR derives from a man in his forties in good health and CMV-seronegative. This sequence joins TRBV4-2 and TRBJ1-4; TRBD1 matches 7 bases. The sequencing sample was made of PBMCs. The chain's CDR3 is CASSQDLGQAPNEKLFF. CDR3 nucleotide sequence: TGTGCCAGCAGCCAAGATCTAGGACAGGCCCCTAATGAAAAACTGTTTTTT.